This TCR beta chain was retrieved from a study of cytomegalovirus exposure and HLA in healthy donors. The overall study: A data release that came early held approximately 85 million unique TCRs from HLA-typed donors. General study results and limits: At a 0.05 false discovery rate, a later analysis found about 17,000 TCR beta sequences to be associated with HLA alleles. An Asian-associated ancestry cluster reportedly showed fewer N-insertions than the roughly 670-donor mean in a later analysis. For most TCR beta V segments, an earlier analysis put the productive rate at about 87% or about 30% of the time.

13 Jbeta primers and 60 Vbeta primers were used for the PCR. The assay was immunoSEQ multiplex PCR, and TCRdb's table has in-frame clones only and misses some. The sample shows 150,000 to 200,000 clones, around 83% of them seen only once. Germline values: CDR1 SGHNT, CDR2 YYREEE (reference sequence). This CDR3 spans 14 amino acids. Unmatched junction bases numbered 1, after V lost 4 bases and J lost 0 bases. Concerning this clone: Its antigen remains unknown.

The sample consisted of PBMCs. The V and J genes are TRBV5-4 and TRBJ1-3; 7 bases line up with TRBD1. The clonotype comes from a man between 18 and 29 years old in good health and CMV-seropositive. CDR3 nucleotide sequence: TGTGCCAGCAGCGCAGGGGGCTCTGGAAACACCATATATTTT. Translating it yields CASSAGGSGNTIYF.